This T cell receptor (beta chain) emerged from a study of blood T cells in healthy people across ages. Whole-study results and caveats: A roughly linear age-dependent decrease characterized TCR beta diversity per million T cells. Expanded clonotype changes were possibly confounded by unknown donor CMV status.

The CDR3 contains 14 residues. Germline CDR1 reads SEHNR; CDR2 reads FQNEAQ (reference sequence). The V end lost 1 base, the J end lost 6 bases, and 11 bases lay between the germline ends. Then a second PCR, running roughly 7 to 11 cycles, was carried out with a sample-barcoded 5' primer and a J-beta primer mix. Unique molecular identifiers of 12 random nucleotides labeled each cDNA. Each CDR3 protein gets one entry after TCRdb re-called the 5' RACE reads with MiXCR. Of about 720,000 distinct CDR3 sequences in the sample, 20% to 25% were seen once. As regards this clonotype: Its antigen is still unknown.

The sample was blood. This chain links TRBV7-9 with TRBJ2-3, with a weak D call TRBD1 (5 bases). This sequence originates from a man aged 65 to 85 in good health. The CDR3 protein is CASSLVQGWDTQYF. The CDR3 coding sequence is TGTGCCAGCAGCTTAGTCCAGGGTTGGGATACGCAGTATTTT.